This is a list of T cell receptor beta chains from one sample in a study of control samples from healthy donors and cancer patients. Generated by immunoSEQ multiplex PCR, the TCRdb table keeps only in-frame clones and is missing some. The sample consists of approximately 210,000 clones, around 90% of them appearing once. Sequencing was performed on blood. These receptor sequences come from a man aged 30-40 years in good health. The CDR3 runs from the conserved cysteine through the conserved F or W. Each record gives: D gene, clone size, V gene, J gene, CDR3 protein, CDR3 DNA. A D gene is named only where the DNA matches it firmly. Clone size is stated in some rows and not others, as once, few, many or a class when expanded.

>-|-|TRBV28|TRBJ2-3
CASRPHPGPTSDTQYF
TGTGCCAGCAGACCCCACCCCGGTCCGACTTCCGATACGCAGTATTTT
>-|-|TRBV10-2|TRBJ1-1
CASSESGLLGTEAFF
TGCGCCAGCAGTGAGTCAGGGCTCTTGGGCACTGAAGCTTTCTTT
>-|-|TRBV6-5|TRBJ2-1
CASSSTGFSSYNEQFF
TGTGCCAGCAGTTCAACCGGGTTCAGCTCCTACAATGAGCAGTTCTTC
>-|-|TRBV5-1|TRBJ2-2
CASSPRDTNAGELFF
TGCGCCAGCAGTCCGAGAGATACAAACGCCGGGGAGCTGTTTTTT
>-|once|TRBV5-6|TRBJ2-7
CASSLQGLEQYF
TGTGCCAGCAGCCTCCAGGGGCTGGAGCAGTACTTC
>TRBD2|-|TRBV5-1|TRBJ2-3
CASSLDGSGGYTQYF
TGCGCCAGCAGCTTGGATGGTAGCGGGGGATATACGCAGTATTTT
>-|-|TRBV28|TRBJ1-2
CASSSTTVIYGYTF
TGTGCCAGCAGTTCGACGACAGTAATATATGGCTACACCTTC
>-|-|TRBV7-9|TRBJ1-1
CASSPSGVGKGAEAFF
TGTGCCAGCAGCCCTAGTGGGGTCGGGAAAGGGGCTGAAGCTTTCTTT
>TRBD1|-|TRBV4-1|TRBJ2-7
CASSPGAGTGIRNEQYF
TGCGCCAGCAGCCCAGGGGCCGGGACAGGGATCAGGAACGAGCAGTACTTC
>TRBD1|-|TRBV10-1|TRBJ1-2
CASSESRDRGSGYTF
TGCGCCAGCAGTGAGTCGCGCGACAGGGGATCCGGCTACACCTTC
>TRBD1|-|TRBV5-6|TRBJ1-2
CASSVGDSLNYGYTF
TGTGCCAGCAGCGTAGGGGACAGCTTAAACTATGGCTACACCTTC
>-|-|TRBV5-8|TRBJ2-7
CASLDSLGNYEQYF
TGTGCCAGCCTAGACAGTCTAGGGAACTACGAGCAGTACTTC
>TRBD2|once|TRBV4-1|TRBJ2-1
CASSPRTSGNNEQFF
TGCGCCAGCAGCCCGAGGACTAGCGGGAACAATGAGCAGTTCTTC
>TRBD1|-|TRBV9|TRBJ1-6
CASSSANRGSSPLHF
TGTGCCAGCAGCTCAGCTAACAGGGGGTCTTCACCCCTCCACTTT
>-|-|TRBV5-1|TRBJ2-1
CASSLGTANNEQFF
TGCGCCAGCAGCTTGGGGACAGCGAACAATGAGCAGTTCTTC